This T cell receptor beta chain derives from a study of cytomegalovirus exposure and HLA in healthy donors. Study-wide results and caveats: Per published accounts, TCR beta sequences correctly predicted the HLA-A and HLA-B alleles of most subjects. In a later analysis, CMV-associated beta chains were mostly HLA-associated, it appeared. Cytomegalovirus association was assigned to 150 to 200 TCR beta chains. The study dropped some indistinguishable V segments, TRBV6-2 and TRBV6-3 among them.

Both 60 Vbeta primers and 13 Jbeta primers went into the PCR. The table came from immunoSEQ multiplex PCR; TCRdb's copy has only in-frame clones and leaves some out. The repertoire holds around 50,000 clones, with 72% as singletons. As for this clone: Its antigen is currently unknown.

Trimming at V came to 4 bases and at J to 4 bases, leaving 5 bases not matched to a gene. Germline CDR1 and CDR2: SEHNR and FQNEAQ (reference sequence). The CDR3 has 16 residues. Sequencing input: PBMCs. The source of this sequence is a woman aged 50 to 60 in good health and CMV-seropositive. This sequence joins TRBV7-9 and TRBJ2-1, with TRBD2 matching 12 bases. This CDR3 reads CASSSVLAGGYNEQFF. DNA for the CDR3: TGTGCCAGCAGCTCGGTACTAGCGGGGGGATACAATGAGCAGTTCTTC.